This T cell receptor beta chain was obtained from a study of blood T cell repertoires in COVID-19 (TCRdb year 2020). Study-level background: Samples from collaborators originated in the United States, Italy and Spain and spanned both the acute and convalescent phases of COVID-19. The prospective study material was composed of cDNA or gDNA derived from T cells, B-cell-depleted T cells, or PBMCs. The dataset comprised deeply sampled blood TCRbeta repertoires from subjects exposed to, actively infected with, or recovered from COVID-19. The repertoires were released in a freely available public database meant as a resource for research on the immune response to SARS-CoV-2. Samples came from the ongoing ImmuneRACE study (first 160 participants) plus 1,254 subjects from 6 global collaborators. The sample metadata nearly always contained a de-identified subject ID, COVID-19 status, age in years and sex. Where available, HLA class I and class II types were obtained from metadata supplied by the sample provider rather than from assay-based typing.

Comment on this clone: No cognate antigen has been identified for it. Per-base qualities were not stored, and no clone one base away is much larger.

CDR1 and CDR2, per the germline V gene (reference sequence), are MNHEY and SMNVEV. The V end gives up 5 bases and the J end 3 bases, leaving 7 bases in the junction not matched to a gene. The CDR3 numbers 14 residues from cysteine through phenylalanine. Of the read, only the CDR3 DNA is kept; its 42 bases are in frame from base 1. Each collaborating institution followed its own protocols to collect whole blood in K2EDTA tubes. For TCRbeta analysis, collaborator samples were shipped as frozen whole blood, as isolated PBMCs, or as DNA extracted from either sample type. The immunoSEQ Assay, a bias-controlled multiplex PCR, was used to amplify TCRbeta CDR3 regions from genomic DNA. The authors' analysis ran thus. Nucleated cell counts per sample were estimated from amplification of reference gene primers within the assay. To quantify the absolute abundance of each unique TCRbeta CDR3 rearrangement, sequence reads were collapsed and filtered. For each sample, productive Simpson clonality was calculated as the square root of Simpson's diversity index over productive rearrangements. TCRdb's version of the immuneACCESS table is confined to in-frame rearrangements and falls short of the full clone set. An unresolved V gene accounts for under half of the shortfall where checked; the remainder is of unknown origin. For V, J and clone size, that table is used; D and trimming come from the DNA. The table for this sample lists approximately 48,000 clones; around 85% of them were counted only once. The ten largest clones represent 5.5% to 7.5% of the sample.

Findings and caveats that apply to the study as a whole: The amount of clinical and demographic metadata varied by source and participant and was provided uncurated.

The sequenced sample was peripheral blood. The receptor was isolated from a man in his sixties with acute or convalescent COVID-19. The sequence is built from TRBV27 and TRBJ2-7; TRBD2 agrees with 7 junctional bases. The CDR3 in this case is CASSPAGAIYEQYF. The DNA sequence is given as TGTGCCAGCAGTCCCGCGGGAGCTATCTACGAGCAGTACTTC.